A selection of T cell receptor beta chains follows, all from one sample in a study of PD-L1 blockade in urothelial cancer. The assay was immunoSEQ multiplex PCR, and TCRdb's table has in-frame clones only and misses some. The data show tens of thousands of clones, roughly 86% seen once. Sequences were derived from PBMCs, sampled around atezolizumab (anti-PD-L1) treatment. The receptors derive from a man in his 70s with urothelial cancer. Each CDR3 is given with its conserved first and last residue. The D gene is left open where the match is weak. Clone size, where shown, is once, few, many, or a class for clones that have expanded.

>TRBV18|.|TRBJ1-2|.
TGTGCCAGCTCACCACCCGGACAGCCCACTAACTATGGCTACACCTTC
CASSPPGQPTNYGYTF
>TRBV7-9|once|TRBJ1-5|.
TGTGCCAGCAGTTCGCGGGGAGAGCCCCAGCATTTT
CASSSRGEPQHF
>TRBV4-3|.|TRBJ1-1|.
TGCGCCAGCAGTCTACAGGGAAACACTGAAGCTTTCTTT
CASSLQGNTEAFF
>TRBV10-3|.|TRBJ1-1|.
TGTGCCGCATACACAGGTGGAGAGTATTCCACTGAAGCTTTCTTT
CAAYTGGEYSTEAFF
>TRBV2|.|TRBJ1-2|TRBD1
TGTGCCAGCAGAATTACCGGGACAGGGCCCTATGGCTACACCTTC
CASRITGTGPYGYTF
>TRBV11-2|once|TRBJ2-7|.
TGTGCCAGCAGCTCCGAGGCAGGGTTTTCCTACGAGCAGTACTTC
CASSSEAGFSYEQYF
>TRBV14|.|TRBJ2-7|TRBD1
TGTGCCAGCAGCCCGGACAGGGTGCATGGCCAGTACTTC
CASSPDRVHGQYF
>TRBV9|.|TRBJ2-5|TRBD1
TGTGCCAGCAGCCCCCAAGCCAGGGGGCAAGAGACCCAGTACTTC
CASSPQARGQETQYF
>TRBV4-1|few|TRBJ2-7|TRBD2
TGCGCCAGCAGCCAAATCTTAGCGGGGACCTCCGGTGGATACGAGCAGTACTTC
CASSQILAGTSGGYEQYF
>TRBV30|.|TRBJ2-7|.
TGTGCCTGGAGTGTACCTGGGGGCTTCTACGAGCAGTACTTC
CAWSVPGGFYEQYF
>TRBV7-9|once|TRBJ1-4|TRBD1
TGTGCCAGCAGCTTATTAGGGGGCGCAGCTAATGAAAAACTGTTTTTT
CASSLLGGAANEKLFF
>TRBV10-3|.|TRBJ2-2|TRBD1
TGTGCCATCAGTGAGTCGAGCAGGGGGATCGGGGAGCTGTTTTTT
CAISESSRGIGELFF
>TRBV18|.|TRBJ2-3|TRBD2
TGTGCCAGCTCACCATACGGGGGGGCATCAGATACGCAGTATTTT
CASSPYGGASDTQYF
>TRBV4-1|few|TRBJ2-1|TRBD1
TGCGCCAGCAGCCAAGCCGGGACAGAATACAATGAGCAGTTCTTC
CASSQAGTEYNEQFF
>TRBV19|once|TRBJ2-6|.
TGTGCCAGTAGCCGACAGCGCTCTGGGGCCAACGTCCTGACTTTC
CASSRQRSGANVLTF
>TRBV10-3|.|TRBJ2-3|TRBD2
TGTGCCATCAGTGCCCTCCCGACTAGCGGGGGTGCAGATACGCAGTATTTT
CAISALPTSGGADTQYF
>TRBV5-1|.|TRBJ2-3|TRBD1
TGCGCCAGCAGCCAAAACAGGGGCTCAGCAGATACGCAGTATTTT
CASSQNRGSADTQYF
>TRBV5-1|.|TRBJ1-1|TRBD1
TGCGCCAGCAACCGGGACAGTATCCAGGGGGAAGCTTTCTTT
CASNRDSIQGEAFF
>TRBV4-1|.|TRBJ2-7|TRBD1
TGCGCCAGCAGCCTTAAAACAGGGACAGGGAACCCCTACGAGCAGTACTTC
CASSLKTGTGNPYEQYF
>TRBV5-1|.|TRBJ2-3|TRBD1
TGCGCCAGCAGCTTGGCAGGGACAGGCACAGATACGCAGTATTTT
CASSLAGTGTDTQYF
>TRBV4-3|.|TRBJ2-7|TRBD2
TGCGCCAGCAGCCGAGCGGGAGGGTACGAGCAGTACTTC
CASSRAGGYEQYF
>TRBV5-4|.|TRBJ2-3|TRBD1
TGTGCCAGCAGCGTCAACAGGGGGCCTTCAGATACGCAGTATTTT
CASSVNRGPSDTQYF
>TRBV5-1|.|TRBJ2-4|TRBD1
TGCGCCAGCAGCTTGGAAGGGGACAGGGGTAACATTCAGTACTTC
CASSLEGDRGNIQYF
>TRBV5-6|.|TRBJ2-1|TRBD2
TGTGCCAGCAGCTTGGATCCCCTAGCGGGGGGGCGATACAATGAGCAGTTCTTC
CASSLDPLAGGRYNEQFF
>TRBV5-5|.|TRBJ2-7|.
TGTGCCAGCAGCGAAACAGGATACGAGCAGTACTTC
CASSETGYEQYF